This T cell receptor (beta chain) was sequenced for a study of cytomegalovirus exposure and HLA in healthy donors. There are 15 residues in the CDR3. Germline-derived CDR1 and CDR2 are MDHEN and SYDVKM. Trimming removed 3 bases from V and 0 bases from J, with 12 bases in between. The assay was immunoSEQ multiplex PCR, and TCRdb's table has in-frame clones only and misses some. The top ten hold around 7.2% of the sample, which has 180,000 or so clones, around nine tenths seen once. The V gene is TRBV28, the J gene TRBJ2-7; tentatively, D is TRBD2 (6 bases). The sequence came from a young man in good health and CMV-seropositive. The sample taken for sequencing was PBMCs. The CDR3 bases are TGTGCCAGCAGTTTGACCGGGGGACCCTCCTACGAGCAGTACTTC. It specifies CASSLTGGPSYEQYF.